This T cell receptor beta chain emerged from a study of blood T cell repertoires in COVID-19. As for the study in general: The United States, Italy and Spain provided the acute and convalescent COVID-19 samples. Nucleic acid was either cDNA or gDNA, and it came from T cells, B-cell-depleted T cells, or PBMCs.

There are 16 residues in the CDR3. Trimming stripped 7 bases from V and 4 bases from J, with 22 bases between. Germline V gene data show CDR1 as MRHNA and CDR2 as SNTAGT. In the study's own analysis: Cell counts per sample came from amplifying reference gene primers. Only in-frame clones appear in the TCRdb table, and some are missing; sequencing was by immunoSEQ multiplex PCR. The D gene and trimming were derived from the DNA, and the V and J assignments and clone size from that table. The sample has about 150,000 clones, around 80% seen once. Sequenced sample: peripheral blood. The clonotype comes from a woman aged 45-60 years in a cohort sampled during active or convalescent COVID-19. The rearrangement joins TRBV6-4 to TRBJ1-2; TRBD1 might be the D (6 bases). The CDR3 DNA follows: TGTGCCAGCATTTTAAAACAGGGTCTCCCACCCTATGGCTACACCTTC. This encodes CASILKQGLPPYGYTF.